This TCR beta chain comes out of a study of T cell repertoires in cytomegalovirus infection. TCRdb analysed the reads with MiXCR anew, one entry per CDR3 protein. In the table there are about 130,000 distinct CDR3 sequences, 20% to 30% of which are singletons. There are a few counts of this clonotype. Its antigen is undetermined. The specimen sequenced was PBMCs, sequenced either directly or after in vitro stimulation (not recorded which). This clonotype was sampled from a human donor in good health (CMV status not recorded). Some clones in this sample may be carry-over from other donors' samples.

In nucleotides, the CDR3 is TGTGCCAGCAGAAGGAGGGACGGGAGCTTATATGGCTACACCTTC. Its protein product is CASRRRDGSLYGYTF. The chain is built from TRBV5-6 and TRBJ1-2; possible D gene TRBD1, 5 bases. This CDR3 is 15 amino acids long. Germline V lookup: CDR1 SGHDT, CDR2 YYEEEE. V dropped 5 bases and J dropped 5 bases, with 19 bases sitting between them.